One sample yielded the 24 T cell receptor beta chains listed below, sequenced in a study of shared clonotypes between healthy human individuals. Produced via immunoSEQ multiplex PCR; TCRdb's table is partial and in-frame only. The sample comprises some 2.4 million clones, 93% of which are singletons, and 0.36% rests with the top ten. The sequencing input was naive CD4+ T cells from PBMCs. Regarding subset: CD45RA+ positively selected. Receptors were obtained from a man in his late teens or twenties in good health. Some clones in this sample may be carry-over from other donors' samples.

This sequence joins TRBV7-2 and TRBJ2-6; D possibly corresponds to TRBD2 (5 bases). This CDR3 comprises 15 residues. CDR1 and CDR2 (germline): SGHTA, FQGNSA. The V and J ends lost 6 bases and 7 bases respectively, with 16 bases between them. CDR3 bases: TGTGCCAGCAGACCAGCTAGCTCTCGCGCCAACGTCCTGACTTTC. It specifies CASRPASSRANVLTF.

The chain employs TRBV6-6 and TRBJ1-3, with D perhaps TRBD1 (6 bases). Germline V CDR1 and CDR2: MNHNY, SVGAGI (reference sequence). V was pared by 5 bases and J by 2 bases, with 10 bases between. This CDR3 has 14 residues. The CDR3 coding sequence is TGTGCCAGCAGTACAGGGAGGACTGGAAACACCATATATTTT. Its protein product is CASSTGRTGNTIYF.

This chain connects TRBV6-4 to TRBJ2-2; possibly TRBD2 for D (6 bases). V lost 5 bases and J lost 4, with 14 bases in between. CDR3 length: 15 residues. CDR1 and CDR2 from the germline V gene are MRHNA and SNTAGT. The CDR3 region is CASSPTRRGTGELFF. The DNA of the CDR3 is TGTGCCAGCAGTCCGACTAGGAGGGGCACCGGGGAGCTGTTTTTT.

With regard to this clone: Additional DNA sequences in this sample encode the identical CDR3. The chain combines TRBV7-2 with TRBJ2-5; no clear D. V was pared by 1 base and J by 5 bases, with 11 bases between. CDR1 SGHTA and CDR2 FQGNSA come from the germline V gene. CDR3 length: 14 residues. This CDR3 reads CASSLGPARETQYF. The CDR3 DNA reads TGTGCCAGCAGCTTAGGTCCCGCCCGGGAGACCCAGTACTTC. The full variable domain, in which reference TRBV7-2 and TRBJ2-5 provide the parts outside the CDR3, is GAGVSQSPSNKVTEKGKDVELRCDPISGHTALYWYRQSLGQGLEFLIYFQGNSAPDKSGLPSDRFSAERTGGSVSTLTIQRTQQEDSAVYLCASSLGPARETQYFGPGTRLLVL.

The chain recombines TRBV7-9 with TRBJ1-2; 9 bases agree with TRBD1. The CDR3 runs 14 residues. The V segment lost 2 bases and the J segment 7 bases; nucleotides outside the gene matches: 5. CDR1 is SEHNR and CDR2 is FQNEAQ in the germline V gene (reference sequence). The CDR3 DNA is TGTGCCAGCAGCTTAACCGGACAGGGGTCTGGCTACACCTTC. It yields the protein CASSLTGQGSGYTF.

This chain uses TRBV12-5 with TRBJ2-1, with a weak D call TRBD2 (6 bases). V was clipped by 0 bases and J by 4 bases, with 16 bases between them. The CDR3 covers 17 residues. Germline CDR1 and CDR2: LGHNT and FRNRAP. The CDR3 protein is CASGLVVSGDTYNEQFF. The CDR3 nucleotides are TGTGCTAGTGGTTTGGTAGTTTCGGGGGATACTTACAATGAGCAGTTCTTC. The full variable domain, in which reference TRBV12-5 and TRBJ2-1 provide the parts outside the CDR3, is DARVTQTPRHKVTEMGQEVTMRCQPILGHNTVFWYRQTMMQGLELLAYFRNRAPLDDSGMPKDRFSAEMPDATLATLKIQPSEPRDSAVYFCASGLVVSGDTYNEQFFGPGTRLTVL.

Comments on this clone: The same CDR3 can be traced to other DNA sequences in this sample. This chain links TRBV28 with TRBJ1-3, with TRBD1 as a possible D gene (5 bases). Germline CDR1 reads MDHEN; CDR2 reads SYDVKM. V was trimmed by 3 bases and J by 0 bases, leaving 9 bases between them. CDR3 length equals 15 residues. CDR3 nucleotide sequence: TGTGCCAGCAGTTTGGGGGGGACCTCTGGAAACACCATATATTTT. Protein product: CASSLGGTSGNTIYF.

The V and J genes are TRBV12-5 and TRBJ1-1; 9 bases align to TRBD1. V dropped 1 base and J dropped 5; count of bases not matched to a gene: 11. Germline loops: CDR1 LGHNT, CDR2 FRNRAP. CDR3 length: 17 amino acids. CDR3: CASGLGPRDRAPTEAFF. As DNA, the CDR3 is TGTGCTAGTGGTTTGGGACCCCGGGACAGGGCCCCAACTGAAGCTTTCTTT.

With respect to this clone: Other nucleotide sequences from this sample produce the same CDR3. The chain links TRBV28 to TRBJ2-7; a weak D match, TRBD1 (6 bases). V lost 6 bases and J lost 4, with 10 bases in between. CDR1 is MDHEN and CDR2 is SYDVKM in the germline V gene. CDR3 length equals 12 residues. CDR3 sequence: CASRIQGYEQYF. CDR3 nucleotides: TGTGCCAGCAGAATCCAGGGGTACGAGCAGTACTTC.

The V call is TRBV7-2, the J call TRBJ2-2, with 7 bases identical to TRBD1. Germline V gene data show CDR1 as SGHTA and CDR2 as FQGNSA. J gave up 2 bases and V 5 bases, and 11 bases lay outside the gene matches. The CDR3 totals 17 residues. The CDR3 loop is CASSANRQGRNTGELFF. The CDR3 DNA reads TGTGCCAGCAGCGCAAATAGACAGGGTCGCAACACCGGGGAGCTGTTTTTT.

This chain connects TRBV20-1 to TRBJ2-7; D is uncertain. CDR3 length: 10 amino acids. Germline lookup yields CDR1 DFQATT and CDR2 SNEGSKA (reference sequence). Trimming removed 6 bases at V and 11 bases at J, with 14 bases between. CDR3 nucleotides: TGCAGTGCCGTCGAGTCGGCGGAGTACTTC. Translation gives CSAVESAEYF.

In this sample, this clone turned up once. The chain joins TRBV29-1 to TRBJ1-1, with TRBD1 as a possible D gene (6 bases). V dropped 7 bases and J dropped 7 bases, with 16 bases sitting between them. The CDR3 runs 12 residues. The germline V gene encodes CDR1 SQVTM and CDR2 ANQGSEA. The CDR3 sequence is CSAGGGVGEAFF. The CDR3 DNA sequence: TGCAGCGCAGGAGGGGGGGTCGGTGAAGCTTTCTTT.

The chain uses TRBV19 and TRBJ2-2; 8 bases match TRBD2. Trimming at V came to 7 bases and at J to 7 bases, leaving 23 bases not matched to a gene. Looked up from germline, CDR1 is LNHDA and CDR2 is SQIVND (reference sequence). CDR3 length: 19 amino acids. The CDR3 DNA follows: TGTGCCAGTACCCGGAGGGGGACTAGTCGCGTTTTTGTAGTCGGGGAGCTGTTTTTT. Translation: CASTRRGTSRVFVVGELFF.

V usage is TRBV21-1 and J usage is TRBJ2-5; the table's TRBD1 call for D was not verified on the DNA. TRBV21-1 is a pseudogene segment. This CDR3 is 13 amino acids long. CDR3: CASSGTGTLAQYF. The CDR3, as DNA: TGTGCCAGCAGTGGGACAGGGACTTTGGCCCAGTACTTC.

The chain carries TRBV27 and TRBJ2-7; D possibly corresponds to TRBD2 (6 bases). CDR1 is MNHEY, CDR2 SMNVEV, per germline (reference sequence). V shed 5 bases and J shed 2 bases, with 19 bases lying between them. This CDR3 region has 16 residues. The CDR3 region is CASSPLPGLGPYEQYF. Written as DNA, the CDR3 is TGTGCCAGCAGTCCCCTTCCGGGACTGGGCCCCTACGAGCAGTACTTC.

V and J are TRBV28 and TRBJ1-3; the D gene is possibly TRBD1 (6 bases). Trimming shortened V by 3 bases and J by 4 bases, and 13 bases separated the two germline ends. CDR1 and CDR2 from the germline V gene are MDHEN and SYDVKM. The CDR3 runs to 15 residues. The chain's CDR3 is CASSFEGGAGNTIYF. CDR3 DNA: TGTGCCAGCAGTTTTGAGGGGGGCGCCGGAAACACCATATATTTT. Full variable domain (remainder filled in from reference TRBV28 and TRBJ1-3): DVKVTQSSRYLVKRTGEKVFLECVQDMDHENMFWYRQDPGLGLRLIYFSYDVKMKEKGDIPEGYSVSREKKERFSLILESASTNQTSMYLCASSFEGGAGNTIYFGEGSWLTVV.

The chain joins TRBV15 to TRBJ1-4; D not resolved. The CDR3 covers 14 residues. Germline V gives CDR1 LNHNV, CDR2 YYDKDF (reference sequence). V lost 3 bases and J lost 0, with 5 bases in between. The CDR3 region is CATSRTTTNEKLFF. The CDR3 DNA reads TGTGCCACCAGCAGGACTACAACTAATGAAAAACTGTTTTTT.

The V call is TRBV19, the J call TRBJ1-5; D gene uncertain. The CDR3 is 15 amino acids. The V gene's germline CDR1 is LNHDA and CDR2 SQIVND (reference sequence). Trimming removed 4 bases at V and 9 bases at J, with 19 bases between. This CDR3 is CASSKGDVGKRPQHF. The CDR3 region has the DNA TGTGCCAGTAGTAAGGGTGACGTGGGGAAAAGGCCCCAGCATTTT.

The chain carries TRBV2 and TRBJ1-6; D gene uncertain. Trimming took off 4 bases at V and 7 bases at J, with 11 bases between the two ends. The CDR3 is 14 residues long. Germline CDR1 and CDR2: SNHLY and FYNNEI. CDR3 residues: CASSVRGSNSPLHF. In nucleotides, the CDR3 is TGTGCCAGCAGTGTTCGGGGTTCGAATTCACCCCTCCACTTT. The whole variable domain, remainder taken from reference TRBV2 and TRBJ1-6, is EPEVTQTPSHQVTQMGQEVILRCVPISNHLYFYWYRQILGQKVEFLVSFYNNEISEKSEIFDDQFSVERPDGSNFTLKIRSTKLEDSAMYFCASSVRGSNSPLHFGNGTRLTVT.

This chain connects TRBV15 to TRBJ2-2; 7 bases are a match to TRBD1. Trimming cost V 5 bases and J 1 base; bases outside gene matches: 7. In germline, CDR1 is LNHNV, CDR2 YYDKDF (reference sequence). The CDR3 contains 16 residues. CDR3 DNA sequence: TGTGCCACCAGCCCAGGTCGGGACAGGAACACCGGGGAGCTGTTTTTT. This translates into CATSPGRDRNTGELFF.

J is TRBJ2-7 and V is TRBV28; D ambiguous. CDR3 length: 14 amino acids. The germline V and J ends were trimmed by 4 bases and 3 bases, with 13 bases remaining between them. CDR1 and CDR2 from the germline V gene are MDHEN and SYDVKM. This CDR3 reads CASSSGTRHYEQYF. In DNA, the CDR3 is TGTGCCAGCAGTTCGGGTACCCGGCACTACGAGCAGTACTTC.

The CDR3 DNA is TGTGCCACCAGCCGTGAGGGGATATATGGCTACACCTTC. It encodes CATSREGIYGYTF. The chain joins TRBV15 to TRBJ1-2; D is possibly TRBD1 (5 bases). The V end lost 5 bases, the J end lost 5 bases, and 12 bases lay between the germline ends. This CDR3 is 13 amino acids long. The germline CDR1 and CDR2 sequences are LNHNV and YYDKDF (reference sequence).

The chain couples TRBV7-2 to TRBJ1-2, with unresolved D. Per germline, CDR1 SGHTA and CDR2 FQGNSA. V was cut by 1 base and J by 3 bases, with 9 bases left in between. The CDR3 extends over 14 amino acids. The CDR3 DNA follows: TGTGCCAGCAGCTTAGAAAGTGCGGACTATGGCTACACCTTC. This encodes CASSLESADYGYTF.

The rearrangement links TRBV6-1 to TRBJ2-2; no clear D. V was trimmed by 11 bases and J by 3 bases, leaving 16 bases between them. CDR1 is MNHNS, CDR2 SASEGT, per germline. This CDR3 comprises 14 residues. CDR3 bases: TGTGCCTTCCGCCTTGAGCGCGACACCGGGGAGCTGTTTTTT. This gives the protein CAFRLERDTGELFF.